Each of the 26 T cell receptor beta chains below was sequenced from the same sample in a study of blood T cell repertoires in COVID-19. Using immunoSEQ multiplex PCR, the repertoire was profiled, and TCRdb retains in-frame clones only, with some absent. This repertoire shows roughly 130,000 clones, around 82% found once; its top ten account for under 15%. Material: peripheral blood. The source is a woman aged 25 to 39 who had recovered from COVID-19.

The gene calls are TRBV5-6 and TRBJ2-1; D unclear. This CDR3 has 14 residues. CDR1 is SGHDT, CDR2 YYEEEE, per germline. Trimming removed 0 bases at V and 1 base at J, with 5 bases between. The CDR3 DNA sequence: TGTGCCAGCAGCTTGGGTAAATCCTACAATGAGCAGTTCTTC. It encodes CASSLGKSYNEQFF. Full variable domain (remainder filled in from reference TRBV5-6 and TRBJ2-1): DAGVTQSPTHLIKTRGQQVTLRCSPKSGHDTVSWYQQALGQGPQFIFQYYEEEERQRGNFPDRFSGHQFPNYSSELNVNALLLGDSALYLCASSLGKSYNEQFFGPGTRLTVL.

The V and J genes are TRBV2 and TRBJ2-5; TRBD1 aligns across 12 bases. The CDR3 length is 14 residues. V was pared by 6 bases and J by 4 bases, with 3 bases of the junction left unmatched. Germline V CDR1 and CDR2: SNHLY, FYNNEI. DNA for the CDR3: TGTGCCAGCAGGGGACAGGGGGCGCCAGAGACCCAGTACTTC. Protein sequence: CASRGQGAPETQYF.

This clone is a singleton in its sample. V gene TRBV3-1 (or the pseudogene TRBV3-2) combines with J gene TRBJ2-7, with 13 bases matching TRBD2. J was trimmed by 1 base and V by 1 base; bases with no gene match: 4. CDR3 length: 17 residues. Looked up from germline, CDR1 is LGHDT and CDR2 is YNNKEL (reference sequence). CDR3 coding DNA: TGTGCCAGCAGCCAAGGGACTAGCGGGAGACTTTCCTACGAGCAGTACTTC. This codes for CASSQGTSGRLSYEQYF.

This sequence joins TRBV11-2 and TRBJ2-3, with 10 positions matching TRBD2. The CDR3 is 16 amino acids. Germline V gene sequence: CDR1 SGHAT, CDR2 FQNNGV. The junction had 7 bases not matched to a gene; V was cut back by 4 bases and J by 3 bases. The CDR3, as DNA: TGTGCCAGCAGCTCTTTAGCGGGAGGTGGTACAGATACGCAGTATTTT. This codes for CASSSLAGGGTDTQYF. The complete variable domain, with remaining parts taken from reference TRBV11-2 and TRBJ2-3, reads EAGVAQSPRYKIIEKRQSVAFWCNPISGHATLYWYQQILGQGPKLLIQFQNNGVVDDSQLPKDRFSAERLKGVDSTLKIQPAKLEDSAVYLCASSSLAGGGTDTQYFGPGTRLTVL.

For this clone: The limits of the CDR3 on the DNA are not certain, so only TCRdb's listed CDR3 is given. The chain carries TRBV21-1 and TRBJ2-2; the D segment call TRBD2 is taken from the table without a DNA check. TRBV21-1 constitutes a pseudogene. Both ends counted, the CDR3 spans 18 residues. The CDR3: CASILTTDLKRTPGSCFF.

The chain links TRBV5-1 to TRBJ2-1; 10 bases are shared with TRBD2. Germline assignment: CDR1 SGHRS and CDR2 YFSETQ. The CDR3 extends over 15 amino acids. Trimming took 0 bases from V and 12 from J; bases not matched to a gene: 9. The CDR3 nucleotides are TGCGCCAGCAGCTTGGCAGGAGCGGGGGGGTCAGGGCAGTTCTTC. Translation gives CASSLAGAGGSGQFF.

The sample holds one count of this clone. The CDR3 DNA reads TGTGCCATCGGGGAACCGACAGGAGCCTTCTATGGCTACACCTTC. As protein: CAIGEPTGAFYGYTF. The V gene is TRBV10-3, the J gene TRBJ1-2; a possible D gene is TRBD1 (6 bases). CDR1 is ENHRY and CDR2 is SYGVKD in the germline V gene. This CDR3 has 15 residues. V dropped 8 bases and J dropped 4 bases, with 20 bases sitting between them.

This chain connects TRBV13 to TRBJ1-3, with D perhaps matching TRBD1 (6 bases). The CDR3 spans 17 residues. V was cut by 5 bases and J by 2 bases, with 19 bases left in between. Germline V lookup: CDR1 PRHDT, CDR2 FYEKMQ (reference sequence). CDR3 protein: CASSPLIDRRPGNTIYF. The CDR3 DNA is TGTGCCAGCAGCCCACTCATCGACAGGCGCCCTGGAAACACCATATATTTT.

This clone has a single count. In DNA, the CDR3 is TGTGCCAGCAGCCGGATGGATCCGGGAGAAAGGGAGACCCAGTACTTC. Translated, it gives CASSRMDPGERETQYF. The V call is TRBV5-4, the J call TRBJ2-5, with D possibly TRBD2 on 6 matching bases. The germline gives CDR1 SGHNT, CDR2 YYREEE (reference sequence). V lost 4 bases to trimming and J lost 5 bases, with 21 bases between them. The CDR3 is 16 residues long.

CDR3 residues: CASTWTGAQETQYF. CDR3 coding DNA: TGTGCCAGCACCTGGACAGGGGCCCAAGAGACCCAGTACTTC. The chain combines TRBV6-5 with TRBJ2-5; TRBD1 agrees at 9 bases. This CDR3 is 14 amino acids long. Germline V lookup: CDR1 MNHEY, CDR2 SVGAGI. J gave up 1 base and V 7 bases, and 4 bases lay outside the gene matches.

This clone came up once. The chain's CDR3 is CASSAGGRGGNNEQFF. In DNA form, the CDR3 reads TGTGCCAGCAGTGCCGGGGGGAGAGGGGGTAACAATGAGCAGTTCTTC. The J gene is TRBJ2-1, the V gene TRBV2, with D possibly TRBD2 on 7 matching bases. V gave up 4 bases and J gave up 5 bases, with 18 bases separating them. Germline V gives CDR1 SNHLY, CDR2 FYNNEI. This CDR3 region has 16 residues. Full variable domain (rest looked up from reference TRBV2 and TRBJ2-1): EPEVTQTPSHQVTQMGQEVILRCVPISNHLYFYWYRQILGQKVEFLVSFYNNEISEKSEIFDDQFSVERPDGSNFTLKIRSTKLEDSAMYFCASSAGGRGGNNEQFFGPGTRLTVL.

The rearrangement links TRBV2 to TRBJ1-2; 8 bases match TRBD1. The CDR3 covers 14 residues. Germline trimming cut 5 bases from V and 4 bases from J; bases unmatched to any gene: 6. Germline loops: CDR1 SNHLY, CDR2 FYNNEI. The CDR3 region is CASSLRTGSYGYTF. DNA for the CDR3: TGTGCCAGCAGTCTGAGGACAGGGAGCTATGGCTACACCTTC. Combining the CDR3 with reference TRBV2 and TRBJ1-2 gives the whole variable domain EPEVTQTPSHQVTQMGQEVILRCVPISNHLYFYWYRQILGQKVEFLVSFYNNEISEKSEIFDDQFSVERPDGSNFTLKIRSTKLEDSAMYFCASSLRTGSYGYTFGSGTRLTVV.

The rearrangement uses TRBV5-4 and TRBJ2-3; 10 nucleotides line up with TRBD1. The CDR3 has 16 residues. The ends lost 4 bases at V and 4 bases at J; junction bases unmatched: 9. In germline, CDR1 is SGHNT, CDR2 YYREEE (reference sequence). The CDR3 loop reads CASSPGGDRGSDTQYF. The CDR3 DNA reads as TGTGCCAGCAGCCCCGGGGGGGACAGGGGCTCAGATACGCAGTATTTT.

The rearrangement links TRBV6-5 to TRBJ1-1, with 7 bases fitting TRBD1. The CDR3 length is 14 residues. Germline CDR1 reads MNHEY; CDR2 reads SVGAGI. V trimming: 4 bases; J trimming: 5 bases; junction bases outside the gene matches: 7. The CDR3 loop is CASSSGGTSTEAFF. Written as DNA, the CDR3 is TGTGCCAGCAGTTCAGGGGGAACGAGTACTGAAGCTTTCTTT.

The rearrangement uses TRBV6-5 and TRBJ1-1; TRBD1 aligns across 9 bases. CDR1 is MNHEY, CDR2 SVGAGI, per germline. The CDR3 loop spans 14 amino acids. The ends lost 5 bases at V and 9 bases at J; junction bases unmatched: 10. The CDR3 DNA reads TGTGCCAGCAGTCCTACCCCCGGGACAGGGAAAGCTTTCTTT. It translates to CASSPTPGTGKAFF.

This chain uses TRBV11-2 with TRBJ2-1, with D possibly matching TRBD2 (5 bases). CDR1 SGHAT and CDR2 FQNNGV come from the germline V gene. With 4 bases removed from V and 2 bases from J, the gap between germline ends came to 12 bases. The CDR3 consists of 15 residues. The CDR3 protein is CASSWTSDAYNEQFF. The CDR3 nucleotides read TGTGCCAGCAGCTGGACTTCCGACGCCTACAATGAGCAGTTCTTC.

V gene TRBV6-1 combines with J gene TRBJ1-5; no reliable D call. The V gene lost 4 bases and the J gene lost 3 bases, with 22 bases spanning the gap. The CDR3 has 18 residues. Per the germline V gene, CDR1 is MNHNS and CDR2 is SASEGT. This CDR3 reads CASSVKPTVYPFNQPQHF. CDR3 nucleotide sequence: TGTGCCAGCAGTGTCAAACCTACAGTCTACCCCTTCAATCAGCCCCAGCATTTT.

The V call is TRBV29-1, the J call TRBJ1-2; 12 bases align to TRBD1. CDR1 is SQVTM, CDR2 ANQGSEA, per germline. The junction had 9 bases not matched to a gene; V was cut back by 3 bases and J by 4 bases. The CDR3 consists of 16 residues. CDR3 nucleotide sequence: TGCAGCGTTGAGGGACAGGGGGCCCATTCGGGCTATGGCTACACCTTC. Its protein is CSVEGQGAHSGYGYTF.

In its sample, this clone was seen once. This rearrangement joins TRBV29-1 to TRBJ2-7, with a tentative D call TRBD2 (6 bases). There are 14 residues in the CDR3. Germline CDR1 and CDR2: SQVTM and ANQGSEA. The germline V and J ends were trimmed by 3 bases and 6 bases, with 18 bases remaining between them. For the CDR3, the DNA is TGCAGCGTTGAGTCCCGTGCGGGGTTGGGCGAGCAGTACTTC. It codes for CSVESRAGLGEQYF.

The V call is TRBV6-5, the J call TRBJ2-1; 8 bases fit TRBD1. This CDR3 has 15 residues. The germline V gene encodes CDR1 MNHEY and CDR2 SVGAGI. After removal of 2 bases from V and 2 bases from J, the junction contained 2 bases not matched to a gene. This chain's CDR3 is CASSYGQGAYNEQFF. CDR3 in DNA: TGTGCCAGCAGTTACGGACAGGGCGCCTACAATGAGCAGTTCTTC.

The gene calls are TRBV15 and TRBJ2-3, with 7 bases identical to TRBD1. Unmatched junction bases numbered 11, after V lost 3 bases and J lost 2 bases. CDR1 and CDR2 (germline): LNHNV, YYDKDF (reference sequence). This CDR3 spans 17 amino acids. The CDR3 DNA reads TGTGCCACCAGCAGGACTGGACAGGTCGGATTCACAGATACGCAGTATTTT. Encoded protein: CATSRTGQVGFTDTQYF.

The DNA of the CDR3 is TGTGCCAGCAGCTTAGGCCTAGCGGGAGAGGAGGATACGCAGTATTTT. This codes for CASSLGLAGEEDTQYF. The chain has TRBV11-2 and TRBJ2-3, with TRBD2 matching 10 bases. This CDR3 spans 16 amino acids. The J segment lost 6 bases and the V segment lost 1 base, leaving 7 bases of the junction unmatched. CDR1 and CDR2 (germline): SGHAT, FQNNGV.

The chain recombines TRBV7-3 with TRBJ2-1; D possibly corresponds to TRBD2 (6 bases). Germline CDR1 and CDR2: SGHTA and FQGTGA. V was shortened by 3 bases and J by 8 bases, with 20 bases between the two germline ends. The CDR3 spans 16 residues. CDR3 DNA: TGTGCCAGCAGCTTGGCAGGGACTGCGATGGGCGATGAGCAGTTCTTC. Its translation is CASSLAGTAMGDEQFF.

DNA for the CDR3: TGCGCCAGCAGTGAGTCCGGACTAGCGGGAGGGGCCTACAATGAGCAGTTCTTC. It encodes CASSESGLAGGAYNEQFF. This chain links TRBV10-1 with TRBJ2-1; TRBD2 agrees at 15 bases. Germline CDR1 reads WNHNN; CDR2 reads SYGVQD (reference sequence). The CDR3 is 18 residues long. V lost 0 bases, J lost 2 bases, and 2 bases stayed unmatched.

The chain combines TRBV3-1 (or the pseudogene TRBV3-2) with TRBJ2-3, with D hard to call. This CDR3 comprises 12 residues. Trimming pared 8 bases from V and 2 bases from J, leaving 8 bases between. CDR1 is LGHDT and CDR2 is YNNKEL in the germline V gene (reference sequence). The CDR3: CASSRDTDTQYF. Written as DNA, the CDR3 is TGTGCCAGCTCTAGAGACACAGATACGCAGTATTTT.

This rearrangement joins TRBV5-1 to TRBJ2-7, with TRBD2 matching 10 bases. This CDR3 has 16 residues. Per germline, CDR1 SGHRS and CDR2 YFSETQ. J gave up 2 bases and V 0 bases, and 5 bases lay outside the gene matches. This chain's CDR3 is CASSLESGTSAYEQYF. The CDR3 coding sequence is TGCGCCAGCAGCTTGGAGTCTGGGACTAGCGCCTACGAGCAGTACTTC.